The sequence of this T cell receptor beta chain was determined in a study of T cell changes during pregnancy in multiple sclerosis. Repertoires were generated with immunoSEQ multiplex PCR, while TCRdb's copy carries only in-frame clones and drops some. This table holds around 27,000 clones, approximately 92% found once. With V trimmed by 5 bases and J by 4 bases, 6 bases remained unmatched. The CDR3 has 14 residues. Germline V CDR1 and CDR2: SGHAT, FQNNGV. Worth noting for this clone: In the same sample, other DNA sequences code for this CDR3.

The source of this sequence is a female donor with multiple sclerosis, enrolled in a pregnancy study. The chain has TRBV11-2 and TRBJ2-7; 9 nucleotides align to TRBD1. The specimen was CD4+ T cells from peripheral blood mononuclear cells, collected in the first trimester of pregnancy. The CDR3 region has the DNA TGTGCCAGCAGCGTCACAGGGGGCAGGTACGAGCAGTACTTC. It is translated as CASSVTGGRYEQYF.